Below, 28 T cell receptor beta chains from the same sample are listed, as sequenced in a study of blood T cell repertoires in COVID-19. The protocol was immunoSEQ multiplex PCR, while the TCRdb copy is restricted to in-frame clones and leaves out a portion. This table has about 240,000 clones, approximately 86% appearing once. Sequences were obtained from PBMCs or T cells enriched from blood (not recorded which). These receptors were taken from a woman in her forties with acute COVID-19.

This clone was recorded once. This chain joins TRBV11-2 and TRBJ1-6; 10 nucleotides agree with TRBD1. The CDR3 has 16 amino acids. CDR1 and CDR2 from the germline V gene are SGHAT and FQNNGV. J was trimmed by 9 bases and V by 1 base; bases with no gene match: 6. In DNA, the CDR3 is TGTGCCAGCAGCTTAGCTTCCGGGACAGGGGTTTCACCCCTCCACTTT. Translation: CASSLASGTGVSPLHF.

The chain has TRBV11-3 and TRBJ2-7, with 11 bases identical to TRBD2. J was trimmed by 10 bases and V by 5 bases; bases with no gene match: 10. There are 14 residues in the CDR3. The germline V gene has CDR1 SGHNT and CDR2 YENEEA. In nucleotides, the CDR3 is TGTGCCAGCAGCGAGGATCTAGCGGGAGGAGACCAGTACTTC. This sequence encodes CASSEDLAGGDQYF.

The chain joins TRBV19 to TRBJ2-2; 11 positions match TRBD2. With 3 bases clipped from V and 7 bases from J, the junction kept 16 bases outside the gene matches. The germline gives CDR1 LNHDA, CDR2 SQIVND (reference sequence). CDR3 length: 19 residues. The CDR3 region is CASSIGGLAGGLAVGELFF. Written as DNA, the CDR3 is TGTGCCAGTAGTATTGGGGGCCTAGCGGGAGGCCTAGCTGTCGGGGAGCTGTTTTTT.

The chain recombines TRBV10-2 with TRBJ2-7; unclear D gene. CDR1 WSHSY and CDR2 SAAADI come from the germline V gene. CDR3 length: 12 amino acids. V lost 4 bases and J 6 bases, leaving 10 bases between the germline ends. Here the CDR3 reads CASSVIDVEQYF. The CDR3 DNA sequence: TGCGCCAGCAGTGTAATAGATGTCGAGCAGTACTTC.

The V and J genes are TRBV15 and TRBJ1-4, with D possibly matching TRBD1 (5 bases). Looked up from germline, CDR1 is LNHNV and CDR2 is YYDKDF (reference sequence). The CDR3 is made up of 14 amino acids. Between the trimmed V and J ends, which lost 3 bases and 8 bases, there was a span of 13 bases. CDR3 bases: TGTGCCACCAGCAGTACGGGGGTTGGGGAAAAACTGTTTTTT. Its translation is CATSSTGVGEKLFF.

V gene TRBV11-3 combines with J gene TRBJ1-3, with D possibly matching TRBD1 (6 bases). Trimming shortened V by 5 bases and J by 0 bases, and 17 bases separated the two germline ends. CDR1 is SGHNT, CDR2 YENEEA, per germline. This CDR3 spans 17 amino acids. The CDR3 DNA reads as TGTGCCAGCAGCCGGTCAGGGGATATAGCCTCTGGAAACACCATATATTTT. Amino acid sequence: CASSRSGDIASGNTIYF.

V gene TRBV14 combines with J gene TRBJ1-1; D gene ambiguous. V lost 1 base to trimming and J lost 0 bases, with 12 bases between them. The germline CDR1 and CDR2 sequences are SGHDN and FVKESK. The CDR3 is 16 amino acids. The CDR3 DNA is TGTGCCAGCAGCCAAGCAAGGAGTAGTCTGAACACTGAAGCTTTCTTT. The encoded protein is CASSQARSSLNTEAFF.

The CDR3 DNA follows: TGCGCCAGCAGCCCCGGAGGGTCCGTCACCGGGGAGCTGTTTTTT. It codes for CASSPGGSVTGELFF. The chain recombines TRBV10-1 with TRBJ2-2; tentative D call: TRBD2 (6 bases). The germline CDR1 and CDR2 sequences are WNHNN and SYGVQD (reference sequence). V was shortened by 6 bases and J by 4 bases, with 15 bases between the two germline ends. The CDR3 totals 15 residues.

This rearrangement joins TRBV7-6 to TRBJ2-3, with D possibly matching TRBD1 (6 bases). CDR1 and CDR2 from the germline V gene are SGHVS and FNYEAQ. The V and J ends lost 8 bases and 2 bases respectively, with 14 bases between them. The CDR3 has 14 amino acids. The CDR3 DNA is TGTGCCAGCTCCTTTGGGGACATCACAGATACGCAGTATTTT. Its translation is CASSFGDITDTQYF.

The rearrangement links TRBV24-1 to TRBJ2-2; D possibly corresponds to TRBD2 (7 bases). Germline CDR1 and CDR2: KGHDR and SFDVKD. This CDR3 has 18 residues. Trimming took off 5 bases at V and 3 bases at J, with 21 bases between the two ends. The CDR3 DNA reads as TGTGCCACCAGTGTTCGGGCGGGCGCGGGGGCGGACACCGGGGAGCTGTTTTTT. Translating it yields CATSVRAGAGADTGELFF.

The chain is built from TRBV29-1 and TRBJ1-2; D perhaps matches TRBD1 (5 bases). The CDR3 runs 13 residues. V dropped 6 bases and J dropped 8 bases, with 19 bases sitting between them. Germline lookup yields CDR1 SQVTM and CDR2 ANQGSEA. CDR3 sequence (DNA): TGCAGCGTGGGGGGAAGTCGGGATTACGGCTACACCTTC. Translated: CSVGGSRDYGYTF. Combining the CDR3 with reference TRBV29-1 and TRBJ1-2 gives the whole variable domain SAVISQKPSRDICQRGTSLTIQCQVDSQVTMMFWYRQQPGQSLTLIATANQGSEATYESGFVIDKFPISRPNLTFSTLTVSNMSPEDSSIYLCSVGGSRDYGYTFGSGTRLTVV.

V gene TRBV25-1 combines with J gene TRBJ2-3, with 9 positions matching TRBD2. CDR1 MGHDK and CDR2 SYGVNS come from the germline V gene. The CDR3 covers 16 residues. The V and J ends lost 5 bases and 4 bases, in that order; junction bases with no gene match: 10. CDR3 in DNA: TGTGCCAGCAGTTCCAATAGCGGGAGTAGATCAGATACGCAGTATTTT. This translates into CASSSNSGSRSDTQYF.

The chain uses TRBV27 and TRBJ2-6; D is perhaps TRBD2 (6 bases). This CDR3 comprises 18 residues. Looked up from germline, CDR1 is MNHEY and CDR2 is SMNVEV (reference sequence). V was shortened by 4 bases and J by 5 bases, with 21 bases between the two germline ends. CDR3 sequence: CASSSPGKGTGWANVLTF. CDR3 nucleotides: TGTGCCAGCAGTTCCCCCGGGAAGGGGACTGGCTGGGCCAACGTCCTGACTTTC.

The chain carries TRBV3-1 (or the pseudogene TRBV3-2) and TRBJ2-7; 8 bases line up with TRBD2. Germline V gives CDR1 LGHDT, CDR2 YNNKEL (reference sequence). The CDR3 is made up of 15 amino acids. The V and J ends lost 2 bases and 2 bases, in that order; junction bases with no gene match: 5. The CDR3 DNA sequence: TGTGCCAGCAGCCAAAAACTAGCGGAGCCCTACGAGCAGTACTTC. This gives the protein CASSQKLAEPYEQYF.

The CDR3: CASSLAMSGEQFF. The DNA for the CDR3 is TGTGCCAGCAGCTTAGCCATGAGCGGTGAGCAGTTCTTC. The V and J genes are TRBV11-3 and TRBJ2-1, with a tentative D call TRBD2 (5 bases). The CDR3 loop spans 13 amino acids. The V end was cut by 1 base, the J end by 9 bases, with 10 bases between. CDR1 SGHNT and CDR2 YENEEA come from the germline V gene.

The chain is built from TRBV7-6 and TRBJ1-2; 12 bases match TRBD1. Germline CDR1 and CDR2: SGHVS and FNYEAQ. The CDR3 has 15 amino acids. V lost 4 bases and J lost 4; bases outside the gene matches: 4. DNA for the CDR3: TGTGCCAGCAGCTCCGGGACAGGGGGCGCCTATGGCTACACCTTC. It encodes CASSSGTGGAYGYTF.

The count of this clone is one. CDR3 sequence reads: CAWRTGTEAFF. The CDR3, as DNA: TGTGCCTGGAGGACGGGCACTGAAGCTTTCTTT. The chain has TRBV30 and TRBJ1-1, with D hard to call. V was pared by 3 bases and J by 4 bases, with 6 bases between. Germline V gives CDR1 GTSNPN, CDR2 SVGIG (reference sequence). The CDR3 contains 11 residues.

The count of this clone is one. The V and J genes are TRBV7-9 and TRBJ2-1; 9 bases are a match to TRBD2. The CDR3 totals 15 residues. Germline lookup yields CDR1 SEHNR and CDR2 FQNEAQ (reference sequence). With V trimmed by 5 bases and J by 5 bases, 7 bases remained unmatched. CDR3 sequence (DNA): TGTGCCAGCAGCCCGGGACTAGCAGTCGACAATGAGCAGTTCTTC. This translates into CASSPGLAVDNEQFF.

The chain carries TRBV11-2 and TRBJ2-3, with TRBD2 matching over 10 bases. The germline CDR1 and CDR2 sequences are SGHAT and FQNNGV. V trimming: 4 bases; J trimming: 2 bases; junction bases outside the gene matches: 6. The CDR3 covers 16 residues. CDR3 amino acids: CASSSGTSAYTDTQYF. The CDR3 nucleotides are TGTGCCAGCAGCTCGGGGACTAGCGCCTACACAGATACGCAGTATTTT.

The gene calls are TRBV7-3 and TRBJ1-1; possible D gene TRBD1, 6 bases. V dropped 5 bases and J dropped 5 bases, with 9 bases sitting between them. The CDR3 runs 12 residues. Per the germline V gene, CDR1 is SGHTA and CDR2 is FQGTGA. The DNA for the CDR3 is TGTGCCAGCAGCGAAACAGGGACTGAAGCTTTCTTT. Protein product: CASSETGTEAFF.

The chain is built from TRBV7-9 and TRBJ2-1, with 9 bases identical to TRBD2. This CDR3 has 17 residues. Germline CDR1 SEHNR, CDR2 FQNEAQ (reference sequence). V lost 2 bases, J lost 8 bases, and 13 bases stayed unmatched. CDR3 region: CASSLISSGAPSDEQFF. Here the CDR3 DNA reads TGTGCCAGCAGCTTAATCTCTAGCGGGGCCCCTTCCGATGAGCAGTTCTTC.

This rearrangement joins TRBV6-5 to TRBJ1-5, with D tentatively TRBD1 (5 bases). CDR1 MNHEY and CDR2 SVGAGI come from the germline V gene. The CDR3 covers 15 residues. V shed 6 bases and J shed 1 base, with 13 bases lying between them. The CDR3, as DNA: TGTGCCAGCAGGGATAGGAGACAGAGCAATCAGCCCCAGCATTTT. This translates into CASRDRRQSNQPQHF.

The chain recombines TRBV7-9 with TRBJ2-5; 7 nucleotides agree with TRBD2. Germline V gene data show CDR1 as SEHNR and CDR2 as FQNEAQ (reference sequence). The junction had 9 bases not matched to a gene; V was cut back by 1 base and J by 1 base. The length of the CDR3 is 17 residues. The CDR3 bases are TGTGCCAGCAGCTTAGGTGATGGTAGCGGGCCCCAAGAGACCCAGTACTTC. Protein sequence: CASSLGDGSGPQETQYF.

The V and J genes are TRBV7-8 and TRBJ2-2; 13 bases are a match to TRBD2. With 2 bases clipped from V and 5 bases from J, the junction kept 8 bases outside the gene matches. CDR1 and CDR2 (germline): SGHVS, FQNEAQ. This CDR3 comprises 18 residues. CDR3 region: CASSLKWTSGSWTGELFF. CDR3 bases: TGTGCCAGCAGCTTAAAGTGGACTAGCGGGAGTTGGACCGGGGAGCTGTTTTTT. Full variable domain (outside the CDR3, taken from reference TRBV7-8 and TRBJ2-2): GAGVSQSPRYKVAKRGQDVALRCDPISGHVSLFWYQQALGQGPEFLTYFQNEAQLDKSGLPSDRFFAERPEGSVSTLKIQRTQQEDSAVYLCASSLKWTSGSWTGELFFGEGSRLTVL.

The DNA for the CDR3 is TGTGCCAGCAGCTTGGAACAGGGACTAGTCCAAGAGACCCAGTACTTC. Protein sequence: CASSLEQGLVQETQYF. The chain has TRBV5-4 and TRBJ2-5; 8 bases line up with TRBD2. Germline CDR1 and CDR2: SGHNT and YYREEE (reference sequence). V shed 0 bases, J shed 1 base, and the junction held 5 bases outside the gene matches. CDR3 length equals 16 residues.

The V call is TRBV6-5, the J call TRBJ2-1; D is perhaps TRBD1 (5 bases). CDR3 size: 13 residues. Trimming took off 8 bases at V and 6 bases at J, with 14 bases between the two ends. Germline loops: CDR1 MNHEY, CDR2 SVGAGI. CDR3 sequence reads: CASALVQGNEQFF. CDR3 nucleotide sequence: TGTGCCAGCGCGCTAGTGCAGGGCAATGAGCAGTTCTTC.

V gene TRBV19 combines with J gene TRBJ2-1; D is perhaps TRBD2 (5 bases). Trimming pared 3 bases from V and 6 bases from J, leaving 12 bases between. Germline V CDR1 and CDR2: LNHDA, SQIVND (reference sequence). This CDR3 contains 14 residues. The CDR3 is CASSMDSWGNEQFF. CDR3 in DNA: TGTGCCAGTAGTATGGACTCATGGGGCAATGAGCAGTTCTTC. Using reference TRBV19 and TRBJ2-1 for the parts outside the CDR3, the full variable domain is DGGITQSPKYLFRKEGQNVTLSCEQNLNHDAMYWYRQDPGQGLRLIYYSQIVNDFQKGDIAEGYSVSREKKESFPLTVTSAQKNPTAFYLCASSMDSWGNEQFFGPGTRLTVL.

The rearrangement uses TRBV7-9 and TRBJ2-2; the match to TRBD1 covers 10 bases. Germline values: CDR1 SEHNR, CDR2 FQNEAQ (reference sequence). V lost 6 bases, J lost 6 bases, and 7 bases stayed unmatched. The CDR3 contains 15 residues. DNA for the CDR3: TGTGCCAGCAGGAGACAGGGGGCCTCCGCCGGGGAGCTGTTTTTT. It specifies CASRRQGASAGELFF.